One and the same sample provided the 22 T cell receptor beta chains below, sequenced in a study of control samples from healthy donors and cancer patients. Sequencing was performed with immunoSEQ multiplex PCR; in TCRdb, only in-frame clones are kept and a portion is missing. The data show about 150,000 clones, around 94% seen once. The sample consisted of blood. The receptors here all came from a woman under 30 in good health.

The V gene is TRBV6-6, the J gene TRBJ1-6; D is unresolved. This CDR3 has 16 amino acids. V was clipped by 2 bases and J by 5 bases, with 13 bases between them. Per germline, CDR1 MNHNY and CDR2 SVGAGI (reference sequence). In nucleotides, the CDR3 is TGTGCCAGCAGTTACAGGGATCCGGATGATAATTCACCCCTCCACTTT. Protein product: CASSYRDPDDNSPLHF.

V gene TRBV5-4 combines with J gene TRBJ2-5, with 8 nucleotides matching TRBD2. CDR1 SGHNT and CDR2 YYREEE come from the germline V gene (reference sequence). V was pared by 4 bases and J by 6 bases, with 14 bases of the junction left unmatched. The CDR3 is 16 amino acids. The CDR3 loop reads CASSPGGASGSKTQYF. Written as DNA, the CDR3 is TGTGCCAGCAGCCCTGGCGGGGCTAGCGGGTCGAAGACCCAGTACTTC.

This chain connects TRBV28 to TRBJ1-4; tentatively, D is TRBD1 (5 bases). Trimming removed 4 bases from V and 8 bases from J, with 17 bases in between. Germline lookup yields CDR1 MDHEN and CDR2 SYDVKM. The CDR3 extends over 15 amino acids. The CDR3 nucleotides are TGTGCCAGCAGTTCTCCTCGGGGGGGGAGGGAAAAACTGTTTTTT. Protein sequence: CASSSPRGGREKLFF.

This chain connects TRBV7-9 to TRBJ1-3; D is ambiguous. CDR1 and CDR2 (germline): SEHNR, FQNEAQ (reference sequence). V lost 4 bases to trimming and J lost 0 bases, with 7 bases between them. The CDR3 has 14 amino acids. This CDR3 is CASSSIYSGNTIYF. In nucleotides, the CDR3 is TGTGCCAGCAGCTCAATCTACTCTGGAAACACCATATATTTT.

This clone occurred once. The rearrangement uses TRBV16 and TRBJ1-2; the match to TRBD1 covers 9 bases. Looked up from germline, CDR1 is KGHSY and CDR2 is FQNENV. V shed 4 bases and J 8 bases; nucleotides not matched to a gene: 11. This CDR3 comprises 15 residues. The DNA of the CDR3 is TGTGCCAGCAGCCGACTACAGGGGGCCGCGAGGGGCTACACCTTC. Translated, it gives CASSRLQGAARGYTF.

The rearrangement links TRBV10-3 to TRBJ1-2; D perhaps matches TRBD1 (5 bases). Germline V gene lookup returns CDR1 ENHRY and CDR2 SYGVKD. This CDR3 region has 14 residues. V dropped 7 bases and J dropped 4 bases, with 16 bases sitting between them. The CDR3 protein is CAITSLGEFYGYTF. The CDR3 region has the DNA TGTGCCATCACCTCACTGGGGGAGTTCTATGGCTACACCTTC.

The chain combines TRBV2 with TRBJ2-7; 8 nucleotides line up with TRBD2. The CDR3 has 14 residues. Germline V gives CDR1 SNHLY, CDR2 FYNNEI. Trimming cost V 6 bases and J 5 bases; bases outside gene matches: 9. The CDR3 DNA sequence: TGTGCCAGCAGGCAGGTAGCGGGGATGAACGAGCAGTACTTC. It encodes CASRQVAGMNEQYF.

This clone was recorded only once. This rearrangement joins TRBV29-1 to TRBJ2-1; unclear D gene. In germline, CDR1 is SQVTM, CDR2 ANQGSEA. Trimming cost V 4 bases and J 6 bases, with 13 bases left between them. The CDR3 totals 13 residues. As DNA, the CDR3 is TGCAGCGTTGGAGTCAGGTTACTCAATGAGCAGTTCTTC. Translation gives CSVGVRLLNEQFF.

The sample holds many counts of this clone. The chain employs TRBV20-1 and TRBJ1-5; D not resolved. The CDR3 loop spans 14 amino acids. The germline gives CDR1 DFQATT, CDR2 SNEGSKA (reference sequence). V lost 3 bases and J lost 1, with 10 bases in between. The CDR3 sequence: CSASRGQSNQPQHF. DNA for the CDR3: TGCAGTGCTAGTCGGGGTCAGAGCAATCAGCCCCAGCATTTT.

This sequence joins TRBV10-3 and TRBJ2-3, with 15 bases that match TRBD2. The V gene's germline CDR1 is ENHRY and CDR2 SYGVKD. This CDR3 region has 14 residues. Trimming cost V 11 bases and J 3 bases; bases outside gene matches: 3. The CDR3 region has the DNA TGTGCCCTCGGACTAGCGGGGGGGACAGATACGCAGTATTTT. Encoded protein: CALGLAGGTDTQYF.

The count of this clone is one. This sequence joins TRBV27 and TRBJ1-1, with D possibly TRBD1 on 5 matching bases. The CDR3 has 13 residues. The germline V gene has CDR1 MNHEY and CDR2 SMNVEV (reference sequence). V lost 6 bases and J lost 5, with 13 bases in between. This CDR3 is CASSSGHRTEAFF. The CDR3, as DNA: TGTGCCAGCAGCTCCGGACACCGGACTGAAGCTTTCTTT.

The chain couples TRBV11-3 to TRBJ1-1, with D possibly TRBD1 on 6 matching bases. Germline V gives CDR1 SGHNT, CDR2 YENEEA. V was pared by 1 base and J by 4 bases, with 7 bases between. The CDR3 runs 13 residues. CDR3: CASSLVRGTEAFF. CDR3 sequence (DNA): TGTGCCAGCAGCTTAGTCAGGGGCACTGAAGCTTTCTTT. Full variable domain (rest looked up from reference TRBV11-3 and TRBJ1-1): EAGVVQSPRYKIIEKKQPVAFWCNPISGHNTLYWYLQNLGQGPELLIRYENEEAVDDSQLPKDRFSAERLKGVDSTLKIQPAELGDSAVYLCASSLVRGTEAFFGQGTRLTVV.

The rearrangement uses TRBV6-6 and TRBJ1-1, with D unclear. Germline V gives CDR1 MNHNY, CDR2 SVGAGI (reference sequence). Trimming stripped 7 bases from V and 3 bases from J, with 15 bases between. CDR3 length equals 14 residues. The CDR3 sequence is CASTARRLDTEAFF. The CDR3 DNA reads TGTGCCAGCACCGCTCGGAGGTTGGACACTGAAGCTTTCTTT.

The CDR3 loop is CASSLQSGTYGANYGYTF. The CDR3 region has the DNA TGTGCCAGCAGCTTACAATCCGGGACTTACGGAGCTAACTATGGCTACACCTTC. The chain has TRBV7-2 and TRBJ1-2; a possible D gene is TRBD1 (5 bases). This CDR3 region has 18 residues. Germline CDR1 is SGHTA and CDR2 is FQGNSA. V dropped 2 bases and J dropped 0 bases, with 19 bases sitting between them.

The chain recombines TRBV11-3 with TRBJ2-3; D might be TRBD2 (6 bases). Trimming cost V 5 bases and J 1 base, with 16 bases left between them. Germline V gene lookup returns CDR1 SGHNT and CDR2 YENEEA. The CDR3 covers 16 residues. CDR3 DNA sequence: TGTGCCAGCAGCCAAGGACTCCCGGGGGGCACAGATACGCAGTATTTT. It encodes CASSQGLPGGTDTQYF.

The gene calls are TRBV4-1 and TRBJ1-1; 8 positions match TRBD1. The V gene's germline CDR1 is MGHRA and CDR2 YSYEKL. The CDR3 is made up of 17 amino acids. The V gene end was trimmed by 1 base and the J gene end by 8 bases; junction bases not matched to a gene: 15. The CDR3 reads CASSQVRYRGNVVEAFF. CDR3 nucleotides: TGCGCCAGCAGCCAAGTACGGTACAGGGGGAACGTGGTCGAAGCTTTCTTT.

The chain combines TRBV25-1 with TRBJ1-3; D gene ambiguous. Deletions cut 6 bases from V and 1 base from J, with 16 bases between. The CDR3 is made up of 16 amino acids. CDR1 is MGHDK, CDR2 SYGVNS, per germline. CDR3 bases: TGTGCCAGCAGGTTCATAGAGGTTTATTCTGGAAACACCATATATTTT. As protein: CASRFIEVYSGNTIYF.

The chain is built from TRBV6-2 or TRBV6-3 and TRBJ2-7, with D perhaps matching TRBD1 or TRBD2 (6 bases each). Germline lookup yields CDR1 MNHEY and CDR2 SVGEGT. The length of the CDR3 is 15 residues. V lost 5 bases and J 4 bases, leaving 18 bases between the germline ends. As DNA, the CDR3 is TGTGCCAGCAGTGAGGGCGGGACACCCTCGTACGAGCAGTACTTC. This sequence encodes CASSEGGTPSYEQYF.

The chain couples TRBV3-1 (or the pseudogene TRBV3-2) to TRBJ2-4; D is ambiguous. The V end lost 1 base, the J end lost 3 bases, and 16 bases lay between the germline ends. Germline V lookup: CDR1 LGHDT, CDR2 YNNKEL (reference sequence). This CDR3 has 17 amino acids. The CDR3 protein is CASSQGVWRDVKNIQYF. The DNA of the CDR3 is TGTGCCAGCAGCCAAGGGGTTTGGAGAGACGTCAAAAACATTCAGTACTTC.

The DNA for the CDR3 is TGCGCCAGCAGCGCCCCGGGACGGGCGGGCACTGAAGCTTTCTTT. Translating gives CASSAPGRAGTEAFF. The chain employs TRBV5-1 and TRBJ1-1; possibly TRBD1 for D (5 bases). This CDR3 contains 15 residues. Germline CDR1 and CDR2: SGHRS and YFSETQ. V gave up 4 bases and J gave up 4 bases, with 17 bases separating them.

The chain links TRBV19 to TRBJ1-4; the D is unclear. The CDR3 extends over 14 amino acids. The germline V and J ends were trimmed by 4 bases and 5 bases, with 11 bases remaining between them. Germline V gives CDR1 LNHDA, CDR2 SQIVND (reference sequence). The CDR3 loop is CASSRPGFNEKLFF. CDR3 coding DNA: TGTGCCAGTAGTAGACCGGGGTTCAATGAAAAACTGTTTTTT.

The chain has TRBV3-1 (or the pseudogene TRBV3-2) and TRBJ1-2; D call uncertain. CDR1 is LGHDT, CDR2 YNNKEL, per germline (reference sequence). The CDR3 has 14 residues. Trimming took off 1 base at V and 7 bases at J, with 13 bases between the two ends. CDR3: CASSQGARASGYTF. In DNA form, the CDR3 reads TGTGCCAGCAGCCAAGGGGCCCGGGCCTCTGGCTACACCTTC.